This TCR beta chain was profiled in a study of shared clonotypes between healthy human individuals. Study-wide results and caveats: Sequencing depth was a factor that was expected to affect clonotype sharing among donors. A limitation of the genetic and exposure-history diversity represented arose from few donors.

All donors were healthy HIV-negative adults lacking recent acute infections or vaccinations. A CD45RA-negative memory subset and a CD45RA+ naive subset were separated from the CD4+ cells. The method was immunoSEQ multiplex PCR; TCRdb's version includes in-frame clones alone and lacks a portion of them. The data show millions of clones, about 92% seen once. A remark on this clone: What it recognizes is unknown.

The CDR3 runs 13 residues. V dropped 1 base and J dropped 4 bases, with 7 bases sitting between them. CDR1 is SGHDN and CDR2 is FVKESK in the germline V gene. The sequencing input was naive CD4+ T cells sorted from blood. Subset specified: CD45RA+ positively selected. The TCR sequence derives from a man between 18 and 29 years old in good health. The chain has TRBV14 and TRBJ2-5; D ambiguous. The CDR3 DNA follows: TGTGCCAGCAGCCAAGGAGTGAGAGAGACCCAGTACTTC. Encoded protein: CASSQGVRETQYF.